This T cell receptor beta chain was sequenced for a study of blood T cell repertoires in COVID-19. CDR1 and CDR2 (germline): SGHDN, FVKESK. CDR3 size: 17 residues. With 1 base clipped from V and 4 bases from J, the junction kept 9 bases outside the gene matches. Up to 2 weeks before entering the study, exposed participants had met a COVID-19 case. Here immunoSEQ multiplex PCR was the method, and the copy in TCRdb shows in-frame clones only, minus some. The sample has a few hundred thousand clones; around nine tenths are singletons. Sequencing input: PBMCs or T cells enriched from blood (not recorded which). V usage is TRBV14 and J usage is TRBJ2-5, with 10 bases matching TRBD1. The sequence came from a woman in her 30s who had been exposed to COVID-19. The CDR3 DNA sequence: TGTGCCAGCAGCCAAGGGAGCTGGACAGGGGGAGCAGAGACCCAGTACTTC. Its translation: CASSQGSWTGGAETQYF.